The present T cell receptor (beta chain) was sequenced within a study of T-cell reconstitution after alpha-beta-depleted transplantation in children (dated by TCRdb to 2016 to 2017). Looking at the study overall: The study quantitatively tracked T-cell immune reconstitution after TCRalphabeta/CD19-depleted allogeneic hematopoietic cell transplantation in children using TCR repertoire profiling.

The library was made by PCR. TCRdb names Illumina HiSeq 2500 as the instrument used. TCR libraries were prepared with molecular barcoding, using unique molecular identifiers to normalize TCRbeta repertoire quantification. TCRdb reran the public reads through fastp at Q25 and MiXCR, keeping productive beta chains. All rows with the same CDR3 protein become a single entry with the most common DNA and genes. The sample table lists about 610,000 distinct CDR3 sequences, about 11% of them with a count of one. Less than 5% of the sample belongs to the ten largest clones. This clonotype was seen a few times. Its antigen remains undetermined. No per-base quality is available; no much larger clone lies one base away. The germline V gene encodes CDR1 LGHNA and CDR2 YNFKEQ. Here V drops 1 base and J drops 2 bases, and the junction holds 3 bases not matched to any gene. Measured from the cysteine to the phenylalanine, the CDR3 is 16 residues long. Of the read, only the CDR3 DNA is kept; its 48 bases are in frame from base 1.

The sample was PBMCs from the stem cell graft donor, taken from the stem cell graft. The origin of this receptor is a human donor who donated a stem cell graft to a child with acute myeloid leukemia. In this chain, TRBV4-2 is recombined with TRBJ2-2; 8 bases in the middle match TRBD2. The base sequence is TGTGCCAGCAGCCAAGTGAGCGGGAGAAACACCGGGGAGCTGTTTTTT. The encoded protein is CASSQVSGRNTGELFF.